The 2 T cell receptor beta chains given below trace back to one sample, sequenced in a study of blood T cell repertoires in COVID-19. The assay was immunoSEQ multiplex PCR, and TCRdb's table has in-frame clones only and misses some. The sample lists 100,000 to 150,000 clones, roughly 84% occurring once. Sequencing was performed on peripheral blood. The receptors stem from an elderly woman with acute or convalescent COVID-19.

The chain carries TRBV2 and TRBJ2-5, with no clear D. V was trimmed by 7 bases and J by 2 bases, leaving 11 bases between them. CDR1 and CDR2 (germline): SNHLY, FYNNEI. The CDR3 consists of 13 residues. CDR3: CASTVWRQETQYF. The DNA for the CDR3 is TGTGCCAGCACAGTCTGGAGACAAGAGACCCAGTACTTC.

The chain employs TRBV24-1 and TRBJ2-7; TRBD1 matches 7 bases. The length of the CDR3 is 16 residues. Trimming cost V 5 bases and J 6 bases; bases outside gene matches: 15. Germline loops: CDR1 KGHDR, CDR2 SFDVKD. The chain's CDR3 is CATSASGTDLSCEQYF. CDR3 bases: TGTGCCACCAGTGCTTCCGGGACAGATTTAAGCTGCGAGCAGTACTTC.